The 20 T cell receptor beta chains below come from one sample, sequenced in a study of shared clonotypes between healthy human individuals. Sequenced by immunoSEQ multiplex PCR; TCRdb stores in-frame clones only, minus some. Among more than 1,200,000 clones listed, approximately 98.5% were seen once. The sequenced sample was naive CD4+ T cells sorted from blood. The subset denotes: CD45RA+ positively selected. Receptors originate from a man younger than 45 in good health.

Regarding this clone: Germline is not matched at one junction end, which may reflect a read error. The chain couples TRBV7-7 to TRBJ1-1; no firm D call. This CDR3 has 13 residues. Per germline, CDR1 SSHAT and CDR2 FNYEAQ (reference sequence). The CDR3 is CASSLQVNTEAFF. The CDR3 bases are TGTGCTAGCAGCCTGCAGGTGAACACTGAAGCTTTCTTT.

The CDR3 spells CASSTPETGWGVEQYF. In DNA form, the CDR3 reads TGTGCCAGCAGTACTCCCGAGACAGGTTGGGGCGTCGAGCAGTACTTC. The V call is TRBV28, the J call TRBJ2-7, with D perhaps TRBD1 (6 bases). Germline assignment: CDR1 MDHEN and CDR2 SYDVKM. There are 16 residues in the CDR3. Trimming took 5 bases from V and 6 from J, leaving 23 bases between them.

V gene TRBV7-8 combines with J gene TRBJ2-7, with 9 positions matching TRBD1. The germline V gene has CDR1 SGHVS and CDR2 FQNEAQ. The CDR3 consists of 19 residues. V gave up 0 bases and J gave up 0 bases; unmatched junction bases: 12. The CDR3 spells CASSLANLPRDRDSYEQYF. CDR3 nucleotides: TGTGCCAGCAGCTTAGCGAATCTGCCTCGGGACAGGGACTCCTACGAGCAGTACTTC.

The chain uses TRBV2 and TRBJ1-5, with D maybe TRBD1 (5 bases). Germline CDR1 SNHLY, CDR2 FYNNEI. The CDR3 consists of 15 residues. Trimming shortened V by 4 bases and J by 4 bases, and 14 bases separated the two germline ends. CDR3: CASSVRRGENQPQHF. The CDR3 DNA is TGTGCCAGCAGTGTAAGGCGAGGGGAGAATCAGCCCCAGCATTTT.

The chain carries TRBV9 and TRBJ2-1, with a tentative D call TRBD2 (5 bases). Trimming cost V 0 bases and J 4 bases, with 14 bases left between them. Germline loops: CDR1 SGDLS, CDR2 YYNGEE. The length of the CDR3 is 16 residues. The CDR3 DNA reads TGTGCCAGCAGCGTAGAGGGCGGGCGGCCATACAATGAGCAGTTCTTC. Translation: CASSVEGGRPYNEQFF.

The V and J genes are TRBV19 and TRBJ1-1, with no clear D. The CDR3 totals 15 residues. Germline V gives CDR1 LNHDA, CDR2 SQIVND (reference sequence). Trimming pared 1 base from V and 2 bases from J, leaving 11 bases between. The CDR3 nucleotides read TGTGCCAGTAGTATAGCTAGTAGAGCCAACACTGAAGCTTTCTTT. Protein product: CASSIASRANTEAFF. The variable domain in full, completed from reference TRBV19 and TRBJ1-1, reads DGGITQSPKYLFRKEGQNVTLSCEQNLNHDAMYWYRQDPGQGLRLIYYSQIVNDFQKGDIAEGYSVSREKKESFPLTVTSAQKNPTAFYLCASSIASRANTEAFFGQGTRLTVV.

The chain joins TRBV10-3 to TRBJ2-5, with 12 bases matching TRBD2. The ends lost 5 bases at V and 5 bases at J; junction bases unmatched: 12. The CDR3 is made up of 17 amino acids. CDR1 is ENHRY, CDR2 SYGVKD, per germline. CDR3 residues: CAISPRSLAGGGETQYF. The CDR3 DNA reads TGTGCCATCAGTCCACGATCACTAGCGGGAGGTGGTGAGACCCAGTACTTC.

The V call is TRBV18, the J call TRBJ2-6; weak D call: TRBD2 (6 bases). This CDR3 has 17 residues. Trimming cost V 2 bases and J 3 bases, with 14 bases left between them. The germline gives CDR1 KGHSH, CDR2 LQKENI. In DNA form, the CDR3 reads TGTGCCAGCTCACCATTGGGCGCCGGGGGTGGGGCCAACGTCCTGACTTTC. Amino acid sequence: CASSPLGAGGGANVLTF.

This rearrangement joins TRBV28 to TRBJ2-5, with D uncertain. The CDR3 totals 13 residues. The germline V gene has CDR1 MDHEN and CDR2 SYDVKM. The ends were cut back, 5 bases at V and 4 bases at J, with 11 bases in the middle. The CDR3 sequence is CASSLLALETQYF. The CDR3 nucleotides read TGTGCCAGCAGTCTTCTGGCACTAGAGACCCAGTACTTC.

Remarks on this clone: This specimen includes other DNA sequences encoding the same CDR3. The chain combines TRBV7-2 with TRBJ2-7; no clear D gene. The CDR3 is 11 residues long. The germline gives CDR1 SGHTA, CDR2 FQGNSA. With 0 bases removed from V and 5 bases from J, the gap between germline ends came to 2 bases. CDR3 DNA sequence: TGTGCCAGCAGCTTAGCCCACGAGCAGTACTTC. Amino acid sequence: CASSLAHEQYF.

Worth noting for this clone: The same CDR3 also results from other DNA sequences found in this sample. The genes are TRBV5-1 and TRBJ2-5; 8 positions match TRBD2. J was trimmed by 2 bases and V by 4 bases; bases with no gene match: 4. The CDR3 loop spans 14 amino acids. Germline V gene sequence: CDR1 SGHRS, CDR2 YFSETQ. The CDR3 protein is CASSATSGQETQYF. For the CDR3, the DNA is TGCGCCAGCAGCGCTACTAGCGGTCAAGAGACCCAGTACTTC.

V is TRBV21-1 and J is TRBJ1-2. TRBV21-1 is a recognized pseudogene. The CDR3 is made up of 16 amino acids. CDR3 in DNA: TGTGCCAGCAGCAAAGTAGGGCGGGGTTGTGACTATGGCTACACCTTC. It codes for CASSKVGRGCDYGYTF.

The chain employs TRBV10-3 and TRBJ1-1; tentative D call: TRBD1 (5 bases). CDR1 is ENHRY, CDR2 SYGVKD, per germline. There are 13 residues in the CDR3. The V end was cut by 8 bases, the J end by 0 bases, with 10 bases between. The CDR3 here is CAIGEGLNTEAFF. Here the CDR3 DNA reads TGTGCCATCGGGGAGGGGCTGAACACTGAAGCTTTCTTT.

The genes are TRBV7-2 and TRBJ2-2; 11 bases line up with TRBD1. V lost 6 bases, J lost 3 bases, and 3 bases stayed unmatched. CDR1 and CDR2 from the germline V gene are SGHTA and FQGNSA. This CDR3 has 15 amino acids. This CDR3 reads CASSTGQGDTGELFF. The DNA for the CDR3 is TGTGCCAGCAGTACGGGACAGGGGGACACCGGGGAGCTGTTTTTT.

V gene TRBV7-6 combines with J gene TRBJ2-1, with D perhaps matching TRBD1 or TRBD2 (5 bases each). Trimming stripped 5 bases from V and 0 bases from J, with 20 bases between. CDR3 length: 18 residues. The germline gives CDR1 SGHVS, CDR2 FNYEAQ. CDR3 bases: TGTGCCAGCAGCCCAGTCAGAGGGGCTCGACGCTCCTACAATGAGCAGTTCTTC. This translates into CASSPVRGARRSYNEQFF.

The V and J genes are TRBV7-4 and TRBJ2-5; unclear D gene. CDR1 SGHVT and CDR2 SQSDAQ come from the germline V gene. CDR3 length: 11 amino acids. V lost 5 bases to trimming and J lost 1 base, with 2 bases between them. CDR3 protein: CASSRQETQYF. The CDR3 DNA reads TGTGCCAGCAGCCGCCAAGAGACCCAGTACTTC.

The V and J genes are TRBV14 and TRBJ1-1, with TRBD1 identical over 12 bases. The trim removed 5 bases at V and 3 bases at J, leaving 13 bases unmatched. Germline CDR1 SGHDN, CDR2 FVKESK. The CDR3 length is 18 residues. The CDR3 here is CASSSRDRGPLEDTEAFF. CDR3 in DNA: TGTGCCAGCAGCTCTCGGGACAGGGGGCCGCTGGAGGACACTGAAGCTTTCTTT. Combining the CDR3 with reference TRBV14 and TRBJ1-1 gives the whole variable domain EAGVTQFPSHSVIEKGQTVTLRCDPISGHDNLYWYRRVMGKEIKFLLHFVKESKQDESGMPNNRFLAERTGGTYSTLKVQPAELEDSGVYFCASSSRDRGPLEDTEAFFGQGTRLTVV.

This chain uses TRBV2 with TRBJ2-1, with TRBD2 matching 11 bases. The germline V gene has CDR1 SNHLY and CDR2 FYNNEI. The length of the CDR3 is 17 residues. V dropped 5 bases and J dropped 0; count of bases not matched to a gene: 6. This CDR3 reads CASSKTSGKTSYNEQFF. The CDR3 DNA sequence: TGTGCCAGCAGTAAGACTAGCGGGAAAACCTCCTACAATGAGCAGTTCTTC.

V is TRBV28 and J is TRBJ2-3; D possibly corresponds to TRBD2 (5 bases). CDR3 length: 17 residues. From germline, CDR1 is MDHEN and CDR2 SYDVKM. With 2 bases removed from V and 6 bases from J, the gap between germline ends came to 21 bases. The CDR3 loop is CASSLRRQAPRADTQYF. CDR3 DNA sequence: TGTGCCAGCAGTTTAAGGCGGCAGGCTCCGAGGGCTGATACGCAGTATTTT.

The chain is built from TRBV15 and TRBJ2-1; D gene uncertain. V lost 0 bases and J lost 7, with 7 bases in between. Per germline, CDR1 LNHNV and CDR2 YYDKDF (reference sequence). This CDR3 contains 13 residues. The CDR3 sequence is CATSRDDRNEQFF. The DNA of the CDR3 is TGTGCCACCAGCAGAGATGATCGTAATGAGCAGTTCTTC.